These T cell receptor beta chains were read from a single sample in a study of blood T cell repertoires in COVID-19. Assay: immunoSEQ multiplex PCR; the TCRdb copy retains only in-frame clones and omits some. Of about 300,000 clones listed, approximately 88% are singletons. Sample: peripheral blood. The receptors were gathered from a woman in her twenties or thirties who had recovered from COVID-19. CDR3s include the opening cysteine and the closing phenylalanine or tryptophan. The D gene is left open where the match is weak. Clone size is not always given. Where it is, it says once, few, many or a class for expanded clones.

v_gene,abundance,j_gene,d_gene,CDR3nt,CDR3aa
TRBV2,-,TRBJ2-1,TRBD2,TGTGCCAGCGAACTAGCGGGCGTCTACAATGAGCAGTTCTTC,CASELAGVYNEQFF
TRBV2,once,TRBJ1-1,TRBD1,TGTGCCAGCAGCACCAGGGGGAGGACTGAAGCTTTCTTT,CASSTRGRTEAFF
TRBV6-5,-,TRBJ2-7,-,TGTGCCAGCAGTCGAGGCATCTACGAGCAGTACTTC,CASSRGIYEQYF
TRBV6-5,-,TRBJ2-5,TRBD1,TGTGCCAGCAGTTGGTGGACAGGGGGCCGGCAAGAGACCCAGTACTTC,CASSWWTGGRQETQYF
TRBV6-5,-,TRBJ2-7,-,TGTGCCAGCAGTACCCTCTACTTAGAGCAGTACTTC,CASSTLYLEQYF
TRBV6-6,-,TRBJ2-5,TRBD2,TGTGCCAGCAGTCGAGCGCGGGGGAACCAAGAGACCCAGTACTTC,CASSRARGNQETQYF
TRBV5-1,-,TRBJ2-7,TRBD2,TGCGCCAGCAGCGCCACTAGCGGGGGGCGAGGGCAGTACTTC,CASSATSGGRGQYF
TRBV6-2/TRBV6-3,-,TRBJ2-5,TRBD2,TGTGCCAGCAGTTACTCGAGCGGGGTGGAGACCCAGTACTTC,CASSYSSGVETQYF
TRBV28,-,TRBJ1-2,-,TGTGGAACGGGAATGGATAACTATGGCTACACCTTC,CGTGMDNYGYTF
TRBV5-6,-,TRBJ2-2,TRBD1,TGTGCCAGCAGCAGGCCCGGGACAGCGAACACCGGGGAGCTGTTTTTT,CASSRPGTANTGELFF
TRBV7-9,-,TRBJ1-1,-,TGTGCCAGCAGCCCTACCGCGGGTGGGACTGAAGCTTTCTTT,CASSPTAGGTEAFF
TRBV5-4,-,TRBJ1-1,TRBD1,TGTGCCAGCAGCTCGCCGACAGGGGGCGAGGAAGTCAACACTGAAGCTTTCTTT,CASSSPTGGEEVNTEAFF
TRBV28,-,TRBJ2-7,TRBD2,TGTGCCAGCAGCACCGGGACTAGCGGGGGGAGCTCCTACGAGCAGTACTTC,CASSTGTSGGSSYEQYF
TRBV27,-,TRBJ2-7,-,TGTGCCAGCAGTTTTGGGGCCCCCTACGAGCAGTACTTC,CASSFGAPYEQYF
TRBV5-6,-,TRBJ2-2,-,TGTGCCAGCAGCTTGACGGGGGCCGGGGAGCTGTTTTTT,CASSLTGAGELFF
TRBV2,-,TRBJ2-1,-,TGTGCCAGCAGCGGGGACTACAATGAGCAGTTCTTC,CASSGDYNEQFF
TRBV7-8,-,TRBJ1-1,-,TGTGCCAGCACCCCACGAGAGCCGATGAACACTGAAGCTTTCTTT,CASTPREPMNTEAFF
TRBV11-2,once,TRBJ1-5,-,TGTGCCAGCAGCTTAGTTCAGGATCAGCCCCAGCATTTT,CASSLVQDQPQHF
TRBV2,-,TRBJ2-5,TRBD2,TGTGCCAGCAGTGAAGCAGGCGGGGGGGAGACCCAGTACTTC,CASSEAGGGETQYF
TRBV11-2,-,TRBJ2-6,-,TGTGCCAGCAGCTTAGTTGGGGCTAGCGTCCTGACTTTC,CASSLVGASVLTF
TRBV4-2,-,TRBJ1-4,-,TGTGCCAGCAGCCATGGCGGGGGTAGTGGAAAACTGTTTTTT,CASSHGGGSGKLFF
TRBV11-3,-,TRBJ2-1,TRBD2,TGTGCCAGCAGCTTAGATAGCGGGCAGGGACGTCACAATGAGCAGTTCTTC,CASSLDSGQGRHNEQFF
TRBV30,-,TRBJ1-4,-,TGTGCCTGGAGGTCCGGTGCAACTAATGAAAAACTGTTTTTT,CAWRSGATNEKLFF
TRBV10-3,-,TRBJ1-2,TRBD1,TGTGCCATCAGTGAGTCGGGGACAGGCGACGACTATGGCTACACCTTC,CAISESGTGDDYGYTF
TRBV13,-,TRBJ2-2,-,TGTGCCAGCAGCTCTACTAGTCCCGGGGAGCTGTTTTTT,CASSSTSPGELFF
TRBV19,-,TRBJ2-2,-,TGTGCCAGTAGTTTTATCAACACCGGGGAGCTGTTTTTT,CASSFINTGELFF